This T cell receptor beta chain is drawn from a study of regulatory T cells in long-lasting Graves disease. Described time point: newly diagnosed GD, antithyroid drugs for less than 3 months. RNA extracted from PBMCs served as the sequencing template. To make TCR beta libraries, researchers used iRepertoire HTBI primers and Arm-PCR of CDR3 regions. TCRdb redid the calling of the multiplex PCR reads with MiXCR, one entry per CDR3 protein. The repertoire holds a few hundred thousand distinct CDR3 sequences, with approximately 13% as singletons. The data were also submitted as part of a second study, on T cells in Graves' hyperthyroidism and ophthalmopathy.

This material consisted of peripheral blood mononuclear cells (PBMCs), taken at new diagnosis, from a patient treated with antithyroid drugs. This receptor was obtained from a man aged 30 to 39 with Graves disease.

CDR3 loop: CSAWNRAGEGETQYF. The CDR3 coding sequence is TGCAGTGCCTGGAATCGGGCGGGAGAGGGGGAGACCCAGTACTTC. The gene calls are TRBV20-1 and TRBJ2-5, with 7 nucleotides matching TRBD2. The CDR3 is made up of 15 amino acids. Germline trimming cut 6 bases from V and 5 bases from J; bases unmatched to any gene: 15. Germline CDR1 and CDR2: DFQATT and SNEGSKA (reference sequence).